This passage covers 11 T cell receptor beta chains from one sample sequenced in a study of blood T cell repertoires in COVID-19. The protocol was immunoSEQ multiplex PCR, while the TCRdb copy is restricted to in-frame clones and leaves out a portion. The sample shows 200,000 to 250,000 clones, 83% of them seen only once. Sequencing was carried out using PBMCs or T cells enriched from blood (not recorded which). The receptors were sampled from a woman aged 40-49 years who had been exposed to COVID-19.

This rearrangement joins TRBV5-1 to TRBJ2-7, with D perhaps TRBD1 (6 bases). V was pared by 4 bases and J by 5 bases, with 13 bases between. Germline-derived CDR1 and CDR2 are SGHRS and YFSETQ. CDR3 length equals 13 residues. The CDR3 coding sequence is TGCGCCAGCAGCGCCCGGGACATCCACGAGCAGTACTTC. This gives the protein CASSARDIHEQYF. Combining the CDR3 with reference TRBV5-1 and TRBJ2-7 gives the whole variable domain KAGVTQTPRYLIKTRGQQVTLSCSPISGHRSVSWYQQTPGQGLQFLFEYFSETQRNKGNFPGRFSGRQFSNSRSEMNVSTLELGDSALYLCASSARDIHEQYFGPGTRLTVT.

The chain combines TRBV3-1 (or the pseudogene TRBV3-2) with TRBJ2-3, with no clear D. V was clipped by 4 bases and J by 2 bases, with 10 bases between them. Germline V CDR1 and CDR2: LGHDT, YNNKEL (reference sequence). This CDR3 spans 14 amino acids. The CDR3 bases are TGTGCCAGCAGCCGTCCCGGTCACACAGATACGCAGTATTTT. This translates into CASSRPGHTDTQYF.

The rearrangement links TRBV5-1 to TRBJ2-2; 7 bases match TRBD2. V shed 4 bases, J shed 3 bases, and the junction held 9 bases outside the gene matches. There are 16 residues in the CDR3. Germline CDR1 SGHRS, CDR2 YFSETQ. CDR3 protein: CASSELAGDYTGELFF. The CDR3, as DNA: TGCGCCAGCAGCGAACTGGCGGGGGACTACACCGGGGAGCTGTTTTTT.

This chain uses TRBV2 with TRBJ2-4, with TRBD2 identical over 7 bases. Germline V gene sequence: CDR1 SNHLY, CDR2 FYNNEI. The CDR3 totals 14 residues. The junction had 4 bases not matched to a gene; V was cut back by 4 bases and J by 4 bases. The CDR3 DNA sequence: TGTGCCAGCAGTGCGAGAGCGGGGAAAAACATTCAGTACTTC. Protein sequence: CASSARAGKNIQYF.

The chain combines TRBV5-1 with TRBJ1-1; a weak D match, TRBD1 (6 bases). The CDR3 is made up of 15 amino acids. Germline loops: CDR1 SGHRS, CDR2 YFSETQ. Trimming cost V 8 bases and J 3 bases, with 20 bases left between them. The CDR3 sequence is CASHRAQATDTEAFF. The DNA for the CDR3 is TGCGCCAGTCACAGGGCCCAGGCCACCGACACTGAAGCTTTCTTT. Using reference TRBV5-1 and TRBJ1-1 for the parts outside the CDR3, the full variable domain is KAGVTQTPRYLIKTRGQQVTLSCSPISGHRSVSWYQQTPGQGLQFLFEYFSETQRNKGNFPGRFSGRQFSNSRSEMNVSTLELGDSALYLCASHRAQATDTEAFFGQGTRLTVV.

The chain carries TRBV5-5 and TRBJ1-4; D uncertain. This CDR3 has 14 residues. CDR1 is SGHKS and CDR2 is YYEKEE in the germline V gene (reference sequence). V gave up 2 bases and J gave up 4 bases, with 9 bases separating them. The CDR3 bases are TGTGCCAGCAGCTTAGGTACAGTTAATGAAAAACTGTTTTTT. This encodes CASSLGTVNEKLFF.

CDR3 in amino acids: CASSVDERDTQYF. The CDR3 DNA is TGTGCCAGCAGCGTAGATGAGAGGGATACGCAGTATTTT. V and J are TRBV9 and TRBJ2-3; D call uncertain. The germline V gene encodes CDR1 SGDLS and CDR2 YYNGEE. The V and J ends lost 0 bases and 6 bases respectively, with 8 bases between them. CDR3 length: 13 residues. Based on the CDR3 plus reference TRBV9 and TRBJ2-3, the full variable domain is DSGVTQTPKHLITATGQRVTLRCSPRSGDLSVYWYQQSLDQGLQFLIQYYNGEERAKGNILERFSAQQFPDLHSELNLSSLELGDSALYFCASSVDERDTQYFGPGTRLTVL.

The gene calls are TRBV30 and TRBJ1-1; D gene ambiguous. Trimming removed 4 bases from V and 1 base from J, with 10 bases in between. CDR1 is GTSNPN and CDR2 is SVGIG in the germline V gene (reference sequence). The CDR3 runs 13 residues. The CDR3 reads CAWTKQTNTEAFF. The CDR3 DNA follows: TGTGCCTGGACCAAACAGACGAACACTGAAGCTTTCTTT.

The V and J genes are TRBV10-3 and TRBJ1-2; D is unresolved. The CDR3 is made up of 14 amino acids. With 5 bases removed from V and 6 bases from J, the gap between germline ends came to 16 bases. Germline lookup yields CDR1 ENHRY and CDR2 SYGVKD. DNA of the CDR3: TGTGCCATCAGTATAGGGCCCGAGGGAGATGGCTACACCTTC. Translating it yields CAISIGPEGDGYTF.

The gene calls are TRBV11-2 and TRBJ1-1, with TRBD1 as a possible D gene (6 bases). In germline, CDR1 is SGHAT, CDR2 FQNNGV. This CDR3 is 14 amino acids long. V was trimmed by 5 bases and J by 5 bases, leaving 15 bases between them. The CDR3 sequence is CASSLRGASTEAFF. CDR3 in DNA: TGTGCCAGCAGCCTCCGGGGGGCAAGTACTGAAGCTTTCTTT. The full variable domain, completed using reference TRBV11-2 and TRBJ1-1, is EAGVAQSPRYKIIEKRQSVAFWCNPISGHATLYWYQQILGQGPKLLIQFQNNGVVDDSQLPKDRFSAERLKGVDSTLKIQPAKLEDSAVYLCASSLRGASTEAFFGQGTRLTVV.

The chain links TRBV24-1 to TRBJ2-5; 11 positions agree with TRBD1. Germline V gene data show CDR1 as KGHDR and CDR2 as SFDVKD. This CDR3 has 18 amino acids. Trimming removed 4 bases from V and 2 bases from J; junction bases left unmatched: 11. The CDR3 here is CATSDPRGQGAPQETQYF. As DNA, the CDR3 is TGTGCCACCAGTGACCCCCGTGGACAGGGGGCCCCACAAGAGACCCAGTACTTC.